This entry describes one T cell receptor (beta chain). This sample is part of a study of shared clonotypes between healthy human individuals. Across the study: CD8 memory received one plate per donor, CD8 naive two, CD4 memory three and CD4 naive three.

Data came from immunoSEQ multiplex PCR; TCRdb stores just in-frame clones and leaves some out. In the table there are around 2.5 million clones, over 85% of which are singletons. CDR1 and CDR2 from the germline V gene are SEHNR and FQNEAQ (reference sequence). This CDR3 is 15 amino acids long. J was trimmed by 4 bases and V by 5 bases; bases with no gene match: 8. Input material: naive CD4+ T cells from PBMCs. Subset of the sample: CD45RA+ positively selected. This sequence was found in a man aged 18 to 35 in good health. Some clones in this sample may be carry-over from other donors' samples. The rearrangement links TRBV7-9 to TRBJ2-5; 9 nucleotides match TRBD1. CDR3 nucleotide sequence: TGTGCCAGCAGCACGGGACAGGGTGGGGCAGAGACCCAGTACTTC. It codes for CASSTGQGGAETQYF.